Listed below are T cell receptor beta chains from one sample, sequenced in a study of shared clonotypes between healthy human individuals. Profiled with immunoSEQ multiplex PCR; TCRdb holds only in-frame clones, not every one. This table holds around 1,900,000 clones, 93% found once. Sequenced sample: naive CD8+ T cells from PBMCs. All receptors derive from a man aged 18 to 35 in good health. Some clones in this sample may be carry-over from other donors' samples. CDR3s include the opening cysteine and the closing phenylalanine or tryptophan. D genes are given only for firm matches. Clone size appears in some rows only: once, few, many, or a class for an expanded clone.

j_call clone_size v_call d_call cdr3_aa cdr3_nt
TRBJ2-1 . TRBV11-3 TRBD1 CASTPPTGKPYNEQFF TGTGCCAGCACCCCTCCGACAGGGAAGCCTTACAATGAGCAGTTCTTC
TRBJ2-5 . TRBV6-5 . CASSYSGIETQYF TGTGCCAGCAGTTACTCCGGTATCGAGACCCAGTACTTC
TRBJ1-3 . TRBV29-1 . CSAVGGLSGNTIYF TGCAGCGCCGTGGGGGGCCTCTCTGGAAACACCATATATTTT
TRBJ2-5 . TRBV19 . CASSIGGSYQETQYF TGTGCCAGTAGTATAGGGGGCAGTTACCAAGAGACCCAGTACTTC
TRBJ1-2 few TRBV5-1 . CASSPLGQSNYGYTF TGCGCCAGCTCACCGCTGGGACAATCTAACTATGGCTACACCTTC
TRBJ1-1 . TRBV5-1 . CASSLEVQGRNEAFF TGCGCCAGCAGCTTGGAAGTTCAGGGGCGAAATGAAGCTTTCTTT
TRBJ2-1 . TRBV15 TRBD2 CATSPSVERDWEQFF TGTGCCACCAGCCCCTCAGTGGAGCGGGATTGGGAGCAGTTCTTC
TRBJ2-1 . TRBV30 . CAWSIGGNEQFF TGTGCCTGGAGTATAGGGGGGAATGAGCAGTTCTTC
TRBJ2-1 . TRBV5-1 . CASSLSRDEQFF TGCGCCAGCAGCTTGAGTCGGGATGAGCAGTTCTTC
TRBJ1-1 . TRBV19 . CASSIDPNQQVISEAFF TGTGCCAGTAGTATAGATCCGAACCAACAGGTTATCTCTGAAGCTTTCTTT
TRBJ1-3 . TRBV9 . CASSAVDGGNTIYF TGTGCCAGCAGCGCTGTGGACGGCGGAAACACCATATATTTT
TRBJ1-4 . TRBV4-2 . CASSLEQERATNEKLFF TGTGCCAGCAGCCTCGAACAGGAGAGAGCAACTAATGAAAAACTGTTTTTT
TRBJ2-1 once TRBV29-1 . CSVDPGTEGNEQFF TGCAGCGTTGATCCAGGGACTGAGGGCAATGAGCAGTTCTTC
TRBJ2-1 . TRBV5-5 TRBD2 CASSPPGLAGVRYEQFF TGTGCCAGCAGCCCCCCGGGGCTAGCGGGAGTAAGGTATGAGCAGTTCTTC
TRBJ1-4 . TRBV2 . CASRTGGGTNEKLFF TGTGCCAGCAGGACGGGGGGTGGTACTAATGAAAAACTGTTTTTT
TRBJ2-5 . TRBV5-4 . CASSLREQETQYF TGTGCCAGCAGCTTAAGGGAGCAAGAGACCCAGTACTTC
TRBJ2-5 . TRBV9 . CASMGREETQYF TGTGCCAGCATGGGAAGAGAAGAGACCCAGTACTTC
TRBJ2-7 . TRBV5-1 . CASSDLPGRIFAYEQYF TGCGCCAGCAGCGACCTCCCCGGACGGATATTCGCCTACGAGCAGTACTTC
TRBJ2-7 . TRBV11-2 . CASSLRPGLYSYEQYF TGTGCCAGCAGCTTGCGCCCGGGGTTGTACTCCTACGAGCAGTACTTC
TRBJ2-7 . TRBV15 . CATSSPVSYEQYF TGTGCCACCAGCAGTCCAGTCTCCTACGAGCAGTACTTC
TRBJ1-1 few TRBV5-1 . CASSLDLNTEAFF TGCGCCAGCAGCTTGGACCTGAACACTGAAGCTTTCTTT
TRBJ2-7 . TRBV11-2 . CASSPPSAYEQYF TGTGCCAGCAGCCCTCCATCCGCCTACGAGCAGTACTTC
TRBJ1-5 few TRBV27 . CASHIGYSNQPQHF TGTGCCAGCCACATTGGTTATAGCAATCAGCCCCAGCATTTT
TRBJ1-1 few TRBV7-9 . CASDLLNTEAFF TGTGCCAGCGACCTTTTGAACACTGAAGCTTTCTTT
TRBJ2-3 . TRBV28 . CASSLFPGLNTDTQYF TGTGCCAGCAGTTTATTTCCGGGACTTAATACAGATACGCAGTATTTT
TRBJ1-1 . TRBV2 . CASSRAGGTEAFF TGTGCCAGCAGCCGAGCGGGGGGCACTGAAGCTTTCTTT
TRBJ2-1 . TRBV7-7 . CASSLDSGPNEQFF TGTGCCAGCAGCTTAGATTCAGGCCCTAATGAGCAGTTCTTC
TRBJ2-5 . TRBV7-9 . CASSSLAGAKETQYF TGTGCCAGCAGCTCCCTGGCGGGGGCAAAAGAGACCCAGTACTTC
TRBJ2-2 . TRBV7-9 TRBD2 CASSPVAGNTGELFF TGTGCCAGCAGTCCAGTAGCGGGAAACACCGGGGAGCTGTTTTTT
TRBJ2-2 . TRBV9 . CASSLRGDPGELFF TGTGCCAGCAGCTTAAGAGGGGATCCCGGGGAGCTGTTTTTT
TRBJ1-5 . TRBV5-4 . CASSLGEGQPQHF TGTGCCAGCAGCTTGGGGGAGGGGCAGCCCCAGCATTTT
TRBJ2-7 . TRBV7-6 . CASSLVVATEQYF TGTGCCAGCAGCTTAGTTGTAGCAACCGAGCAGTACTTC
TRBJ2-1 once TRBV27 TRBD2 CASLGGNEQFF TGTGCCAGCCTGGGGGGGAATGAGCAGTTCTTC
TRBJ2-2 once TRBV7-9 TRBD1 CASRGRGPFANTGELFF TGTGCCAGCAGAGGCAGGGGGCCCTTCGCGAACACCGGGGAGCTGTTTTTT
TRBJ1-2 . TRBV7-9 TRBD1 CASSLVTGTALYGYTF TGTGCCAGCAGCTTAGTGACTGGGACAGCCCTATATGGCTACACCTTC
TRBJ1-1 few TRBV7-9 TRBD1 CASSPTGRAEAFF TGTGCCAGCAGCCCGACAGGGCGGGCTGAAGCTTTCTTT
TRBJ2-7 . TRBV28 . CASSFLENYEQYF TGTGCCAGCAGTTTCTTGGAAAACTACGAGCAGTACTTC
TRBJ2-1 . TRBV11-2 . CASSLGGGEQFF TGTGCCAGCAGCTTAGGGGGCGGGGAGCAGTTCTTC
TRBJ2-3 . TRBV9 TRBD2 CASSGRTSGNTDTQYF TGTGCCAGCAGCGGCAGGACTAGCGGGAACACAGATACGCAGTATTTT
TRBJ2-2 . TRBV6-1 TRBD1 CASSGGQGRTGELFF TGTGCCAGCAGTGGAGGACAGGGGCGAACCGGGGAGCTGTTTTTT
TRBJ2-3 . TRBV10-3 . CAISGEGADTQYF TGTGCCATCAGTGGGGAGGGGGCAGATACGCAGTATTTT
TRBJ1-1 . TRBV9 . CASSAEGVNTEAFF TGTGCCAGCAGCGCCGAGGGGGTGAACACTGAAGCTTTCTTT
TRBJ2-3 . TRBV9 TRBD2 CASSVDASGSTDTQYF TGTGCCAGCAGCGTAGATGCTAGCGGGAGCACAGATACGCAGTATTTT
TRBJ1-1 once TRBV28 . CASSHRERNTEAFF TGTGCCAGCAGTCACAGGGAGCGGAACACTGAAGCTTTCTTT
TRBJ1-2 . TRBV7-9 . CASSFGPFNYGYTF TGTGCCAGCAGCTTTGGCCCCTTTAACTATGGCTACACCTTC
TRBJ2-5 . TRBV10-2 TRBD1 CASSESTPLASGGTQYF TGCGCCAGCAGTGAGTCGACTCCCCTCGCTTCAGGGGGGACCCAGTACTTC
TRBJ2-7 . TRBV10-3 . CAISESGPRGEQYF TGTGCCATCAGTGAGAGTGGTCCCAGGGGCGAGCAGTACTTC
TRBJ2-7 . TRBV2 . CASSESTGDLDYEQYF TGTGCCAGCAGTGAATCTACGGGGGACCTGGACTACGAGCAGTACTTC
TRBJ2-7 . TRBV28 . CASSTPDYEQYF TGTGCCAGCAGCACGCCTGACTACGAGCAGTACTTC
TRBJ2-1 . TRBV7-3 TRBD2 CASSPGLGESEQFF TGTGCCAGCAGCCCCGGACTAGGTGAATCTGAGCAGTTCTTC
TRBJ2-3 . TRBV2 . CASSEWQTSTDTQYF TGTGCCAGCAGTGAATGGCAGACTAGCACAGATACGCAGTATTTT
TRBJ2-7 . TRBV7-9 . CASSDSPTPYEQYF TGTGCCAGCAGCGACAGCCCGACGCCCTACGAGCAGTACTTC
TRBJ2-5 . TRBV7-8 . CASSLLPEGTAETQYF TGTGCCAGCAGCTTGCTTCCGGAGGGCACTGCAGAGACCCAGTACTTC
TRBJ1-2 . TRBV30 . CAWSRGRNYGYTF TGTGCCTGGAGCAGGGGCCGGAACTATGGCTACACCTTC
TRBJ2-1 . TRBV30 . CAWKRPWPDYNEQFF TGTGCCTGGAAAAGACCCTGGCCAGACTACAATGAGCAGTTCTTC